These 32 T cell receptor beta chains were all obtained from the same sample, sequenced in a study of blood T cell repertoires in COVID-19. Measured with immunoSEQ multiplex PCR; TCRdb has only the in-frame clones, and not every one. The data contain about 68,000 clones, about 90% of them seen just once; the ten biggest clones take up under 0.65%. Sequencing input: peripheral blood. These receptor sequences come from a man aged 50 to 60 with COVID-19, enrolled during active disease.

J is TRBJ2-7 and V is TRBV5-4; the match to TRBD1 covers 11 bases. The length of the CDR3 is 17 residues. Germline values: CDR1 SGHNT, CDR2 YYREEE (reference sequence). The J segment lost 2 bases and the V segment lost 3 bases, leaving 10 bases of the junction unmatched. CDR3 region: CASSSTAGQGATYEQYF. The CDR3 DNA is TGTGCCAGCAGCTCCACCGCTGGACAGGGGGCAACCTACGAGCAGTACTTC.

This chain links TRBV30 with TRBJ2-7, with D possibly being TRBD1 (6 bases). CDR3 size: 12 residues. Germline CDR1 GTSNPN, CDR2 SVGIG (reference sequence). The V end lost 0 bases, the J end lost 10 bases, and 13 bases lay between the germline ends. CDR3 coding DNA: TGTGCCTGGAGTGTATTAAGGGGACAACAGTACTTC. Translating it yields CAWSVLRGQQYF. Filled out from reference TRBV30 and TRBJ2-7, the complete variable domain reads SQTIHQWPATLVQPVGSPLSLECTVEGTSNPNLYWYRQAAGRGLQLLFYSVGIGQISSEVPQNLSASRPQDRQFILSSKKLLLSDSGFYLCAWSVLRGQQYFGPGTRLTVT.

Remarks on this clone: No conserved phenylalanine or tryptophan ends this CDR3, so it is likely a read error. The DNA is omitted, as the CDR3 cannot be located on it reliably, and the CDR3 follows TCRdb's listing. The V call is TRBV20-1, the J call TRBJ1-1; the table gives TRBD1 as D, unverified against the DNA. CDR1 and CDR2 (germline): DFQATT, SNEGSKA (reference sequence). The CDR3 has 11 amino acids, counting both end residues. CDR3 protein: CSARAGQGVTI.

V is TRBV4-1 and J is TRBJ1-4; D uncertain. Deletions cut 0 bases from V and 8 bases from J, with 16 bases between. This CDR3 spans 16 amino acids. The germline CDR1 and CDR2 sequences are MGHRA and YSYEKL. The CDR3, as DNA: TGCGCCAGCAGCCAAGATGGAGGGCCAATAGGGGAAAAACTGTTTTTT. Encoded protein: CASSQDGGPIGEKLFF.

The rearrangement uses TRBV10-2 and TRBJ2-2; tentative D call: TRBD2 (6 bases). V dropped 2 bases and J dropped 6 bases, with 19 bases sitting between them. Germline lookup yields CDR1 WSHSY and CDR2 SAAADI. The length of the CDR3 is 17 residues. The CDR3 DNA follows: TGCGCCAGCAGTGAGCGAGATAGCGGCTTGGGGGCCGGGGAGCTGTTTTTT. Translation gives CASSERDSGLGAGELFF.

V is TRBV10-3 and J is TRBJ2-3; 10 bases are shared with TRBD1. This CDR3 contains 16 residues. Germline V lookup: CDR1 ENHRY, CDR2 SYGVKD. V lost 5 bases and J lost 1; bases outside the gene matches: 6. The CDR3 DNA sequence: TGTGCCATCAGTCGACAGGGGGCGCTAGGCACAGATACGCAGTATTTT. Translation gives CAISRQGALGTDTQYF.

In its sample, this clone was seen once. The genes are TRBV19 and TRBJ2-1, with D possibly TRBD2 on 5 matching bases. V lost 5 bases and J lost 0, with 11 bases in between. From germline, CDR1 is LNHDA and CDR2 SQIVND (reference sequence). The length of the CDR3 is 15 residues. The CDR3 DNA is TGTGCCAGTAGTGGGCGACGGGGCTCCTACAATGAGCAGTTCTTC. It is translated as CASSGRRGSYNEQFF.

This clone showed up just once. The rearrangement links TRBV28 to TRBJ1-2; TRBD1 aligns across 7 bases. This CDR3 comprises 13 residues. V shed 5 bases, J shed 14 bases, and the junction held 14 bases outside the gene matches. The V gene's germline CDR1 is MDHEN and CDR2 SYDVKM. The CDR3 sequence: CASSTPRQGSGTF. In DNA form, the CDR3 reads TGTGCCAGCAGTACCCCCCGACAGGGATCTGGTACCTTC.

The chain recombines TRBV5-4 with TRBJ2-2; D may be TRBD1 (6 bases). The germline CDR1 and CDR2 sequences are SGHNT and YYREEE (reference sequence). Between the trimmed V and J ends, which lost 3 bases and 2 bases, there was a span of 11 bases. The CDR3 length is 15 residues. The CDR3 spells CASSSGTSNTGELFF. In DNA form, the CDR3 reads TGTGCCAGCAGCTCCGGGACATCAAACACCGGGGAGCTGTTTTTT.

Here the CDR3 reads CATSRVVRDSYGYTF. DNA of the CDR3: TGTGCCACCAGCAGAGTAGTAAGGGACAGTTATGGCTACACCTTC. The V call is TRBV15, the J call TRBJ1-2, with 7 bases lining up with TRBD1. CDR1 is LNHNV and CDR2 is YYDKDF in the germline V gene (reference sequence). The J segment lost 5 bases and the V segment lost 1 base, leaving 7 bases of the junction unmatched. The CDR3 contains 15 residues.

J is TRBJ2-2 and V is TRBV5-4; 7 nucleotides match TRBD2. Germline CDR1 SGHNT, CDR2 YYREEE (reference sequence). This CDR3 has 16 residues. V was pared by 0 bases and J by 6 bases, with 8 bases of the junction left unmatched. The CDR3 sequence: CASSLVVGGLPGELFF. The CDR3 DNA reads TGTGCCAGCAGCTTGGTTGTGGGAGGGCTCCCCGGGGAGCTGTTTTTT.

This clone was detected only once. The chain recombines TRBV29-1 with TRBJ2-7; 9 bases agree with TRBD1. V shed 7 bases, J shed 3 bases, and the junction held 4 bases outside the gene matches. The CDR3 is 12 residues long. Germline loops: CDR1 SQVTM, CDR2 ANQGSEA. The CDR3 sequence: CSAGQGFYEQYF. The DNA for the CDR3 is TGCAGCGCTGGACAGGGGTTCTACGAGCAGTACTTC.

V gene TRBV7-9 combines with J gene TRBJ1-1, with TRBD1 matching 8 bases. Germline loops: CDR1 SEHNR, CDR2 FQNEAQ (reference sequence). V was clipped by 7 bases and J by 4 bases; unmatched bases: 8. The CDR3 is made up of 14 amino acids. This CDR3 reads CASTQGAYVTEAFF. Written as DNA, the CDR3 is TGTGCCAGCACGCAGGGGGCATATGTCACTGAAGCTTTCTTT.

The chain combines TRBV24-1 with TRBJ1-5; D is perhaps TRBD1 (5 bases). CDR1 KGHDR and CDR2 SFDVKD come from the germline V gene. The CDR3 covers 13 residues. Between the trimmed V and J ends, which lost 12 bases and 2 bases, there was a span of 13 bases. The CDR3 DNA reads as TGTGCCGCGCAGGGCAAGGGCAATCAGCCCCAGCATTTT. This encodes CAAQGKGNQPQHF.

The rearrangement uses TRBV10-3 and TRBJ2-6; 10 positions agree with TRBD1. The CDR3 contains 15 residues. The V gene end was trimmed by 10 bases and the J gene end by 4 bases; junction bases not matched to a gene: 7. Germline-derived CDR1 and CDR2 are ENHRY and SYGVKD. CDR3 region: CATQDRGLGANVLTF. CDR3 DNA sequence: TGTGCCACGCAAGACAGGGGGCTCGGGGCCAACGTCCTGACTTTC.

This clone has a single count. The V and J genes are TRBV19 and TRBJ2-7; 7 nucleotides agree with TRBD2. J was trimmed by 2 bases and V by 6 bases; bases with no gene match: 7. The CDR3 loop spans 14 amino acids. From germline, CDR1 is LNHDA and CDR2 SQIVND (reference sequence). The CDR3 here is CASRAGLPPYEQYF. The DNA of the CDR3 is TGTGCCAGTAGAGCGGGACTACCCCCCTACGAGCAGTACTTC.

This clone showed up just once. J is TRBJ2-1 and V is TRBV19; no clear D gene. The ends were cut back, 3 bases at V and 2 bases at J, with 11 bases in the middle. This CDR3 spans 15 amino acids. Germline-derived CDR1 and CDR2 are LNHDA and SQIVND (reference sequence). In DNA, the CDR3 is TGTGCCAGTAGTATCTTGTTTAGCCCCTACAATGAGCAGTTCTTC. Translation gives CASSILFSPYNEQFF.

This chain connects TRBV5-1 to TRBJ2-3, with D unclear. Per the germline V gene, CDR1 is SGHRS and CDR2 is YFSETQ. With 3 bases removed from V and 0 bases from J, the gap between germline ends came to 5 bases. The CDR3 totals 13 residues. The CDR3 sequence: CASSSHSTDTQYF. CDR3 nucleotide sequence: TGCGCCAGCAGCTCCCATAGCACAGATACGCAGTATTTT.

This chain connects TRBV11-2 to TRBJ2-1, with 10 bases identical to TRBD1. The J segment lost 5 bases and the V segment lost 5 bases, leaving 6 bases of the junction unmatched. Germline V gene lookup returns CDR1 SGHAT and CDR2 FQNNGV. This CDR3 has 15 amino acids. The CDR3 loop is CASSPWGQGNNEQFF. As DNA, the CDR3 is TGTGCCAGCAGCCCATGGGGACAGGGGAACAATGAGCAGTTCTTC.

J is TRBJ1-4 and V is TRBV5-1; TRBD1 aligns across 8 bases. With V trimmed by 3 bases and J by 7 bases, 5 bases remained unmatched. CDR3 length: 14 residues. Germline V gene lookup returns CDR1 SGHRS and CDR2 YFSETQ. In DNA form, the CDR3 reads TGCGCCAGCAGCTCCAGGGGGCGGAGTGAAAAACTGTTTTTT. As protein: CASSSRGRSEKLFF. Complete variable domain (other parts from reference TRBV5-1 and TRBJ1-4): KAGVTQTPRYLIKTRGQQVTLSCSPISGHRSVSWYQQTPGQGLQFLFEYFSETQRNKGNFPGRFSGRQFSNSRSEMNVSTLELGDSALYLCASSSRGRSEKLFFGSGTQLSVL.

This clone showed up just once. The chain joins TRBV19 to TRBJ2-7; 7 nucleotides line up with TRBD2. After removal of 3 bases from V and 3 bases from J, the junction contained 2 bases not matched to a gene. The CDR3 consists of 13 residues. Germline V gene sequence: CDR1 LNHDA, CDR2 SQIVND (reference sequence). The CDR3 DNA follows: TGTGCCAGTAGTATTGAGCGGGGCTACGAGCAGTACTTC. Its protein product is CASSIERGYEQYF.

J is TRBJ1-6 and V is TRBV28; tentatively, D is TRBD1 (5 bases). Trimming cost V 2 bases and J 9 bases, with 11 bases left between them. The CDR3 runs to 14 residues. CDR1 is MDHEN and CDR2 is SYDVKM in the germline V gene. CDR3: CASSLVQGGSPLHF. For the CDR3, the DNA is TGTGCCAGCAGTTTAGTTCAGGGTGGTTCACCCCTCCACTTT.

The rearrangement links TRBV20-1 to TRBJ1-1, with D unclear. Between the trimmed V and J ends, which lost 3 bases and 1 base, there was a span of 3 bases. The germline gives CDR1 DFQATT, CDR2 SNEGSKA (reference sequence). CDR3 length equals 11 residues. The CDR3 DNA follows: TGCAGTGCTAGGCGGAACACTGAAGCTTTCTTT. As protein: CSARRNTEAFF.

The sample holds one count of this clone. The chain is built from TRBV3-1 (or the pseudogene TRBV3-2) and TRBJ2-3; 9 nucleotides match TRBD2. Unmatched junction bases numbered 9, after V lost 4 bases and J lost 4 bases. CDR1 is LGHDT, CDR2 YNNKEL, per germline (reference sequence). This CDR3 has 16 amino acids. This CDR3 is CASSPPLAGASDTQYF. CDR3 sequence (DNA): TGTGCCAGCAGCCCCCCTTTAGCGGGAGCATCAGATACGCAGTATTTT.

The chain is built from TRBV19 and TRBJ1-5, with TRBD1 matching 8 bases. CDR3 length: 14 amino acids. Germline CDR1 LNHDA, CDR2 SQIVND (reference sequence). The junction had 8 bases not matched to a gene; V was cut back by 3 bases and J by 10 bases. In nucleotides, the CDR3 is TGTGCCAGTAGTATTCGGACAGGGCTTGATCCCCAGCATTTT. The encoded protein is CASSIRTGLDPQHF.

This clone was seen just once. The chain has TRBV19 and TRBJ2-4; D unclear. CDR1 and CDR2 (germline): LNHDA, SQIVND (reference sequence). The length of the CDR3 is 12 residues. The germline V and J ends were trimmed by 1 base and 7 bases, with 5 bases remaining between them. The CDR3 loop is CASSIVENIQYF. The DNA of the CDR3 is TGTGCCAGTAGTATAGTAGAGAACATTCAGTACTTC.

This chain's CDR3 is CASSLEAALDTDTQYF. The CDR3 DNA reads as TGTGCCAGCAGCTTAGAAGCGGCCCTAGACACAGATACGCAGTATTTT. This chain links TRBV7-2 with TRBJ2-3; D perhaps matches TRBD2 (5 bases). This CDR3 is 16 amino acids long. Trimming removed 1 base at V and 2 bases at J, with 13 bases between. Looked up from germline, CDR1 is SGHTA and CDR2 is FQGNSA.

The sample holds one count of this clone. The CDR3 DNA follows: TGCAGTGCTAGTTTCGGGGGGGGGCCGTACAATGAGCAGTTCTTC. The encoded protein is CSASFGGGPYNEQFF. The chain links TRBV20-1 to TRBJ2-1, with 8 bases aligning to TRBD2. Germline values: CDR1 DFQATT, CDR2 SNEGSKA (reference sequence). J lost 4 bases, V lost 3 bases, and 8 bases had no gene match. The CDR3 consists of 15 residues.

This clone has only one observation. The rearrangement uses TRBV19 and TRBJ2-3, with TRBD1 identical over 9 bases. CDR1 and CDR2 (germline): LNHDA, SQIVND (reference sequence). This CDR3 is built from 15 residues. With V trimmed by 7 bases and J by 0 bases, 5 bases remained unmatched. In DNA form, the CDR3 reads TGTGCCAGTAACTCACAGGGGGCAAGCACAGATACGCAGTATTTT. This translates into CASNSQGASTDTQYF.

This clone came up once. The CDR3 sequence: CASSLGLGQPNSPLHF. The CDR3 nucleotides are TGTGCCAGCAGTCTCGGGTTGGGACAGCCAAATTCACCCCTCCACTTT. The V gene is TRBV27, the J gene TRBJ1-6, with 7 bases identical to TRBD1. In germline, CDR1 is MNHEY, CDR2 SMNVEV (reference sequence). The ends lost 5 bases at V and 7 bases at J; junction bases unmatched: 11. CDR3 length: 16 residues.

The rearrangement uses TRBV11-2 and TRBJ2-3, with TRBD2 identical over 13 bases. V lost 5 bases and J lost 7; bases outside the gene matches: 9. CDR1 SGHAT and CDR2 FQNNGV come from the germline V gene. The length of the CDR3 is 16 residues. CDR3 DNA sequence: TGTGCCAGCAGCCCCCGGACTAGCGGGAGTATGAATACGCAGTATTTT. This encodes CASSPRTSGSMNTQYF.

The CDR3 coding sequence is TGTGCCAGCAGCTTGGACTACGGGACACCCGAGCAGTACTTC. This encodes CASSLDYGTPEQYF. The V gene is TRBV5-8, the J gene TRBJ2-7; D may be TRBD1 (6 bases). Trimming took off 0 bases at V and 6 bases at J, with 13 bases between the two ends. This CDR3 comprises 14 residues. The V gene's germline CDR1 is SGHTS and CDR2 YDEGEE. The full variable domain, with the rest looked up from reference TRBV5-8 and TRBJ2-7, is EAGVTQSPTHLIKTRGQQATLRCSPISGHTSVYWYQQALGLGLQFLLWYDEGEERNRGNFPPRFSGRQFPNYSSELNVNALELEDSALYLCASSLDYGTPEQYFGPGTRLTVT.